This T cell receptor (beta chain) came from a study of shared clonotypes between healthy human individuals. TCRdb keeps only in-frame clones here, not all; method: immunoSEQ multiplex PCR. The table has hundreds of thousands of clones, around 97% seen once. Details on this clone: What it recognizes is unknown.

The V gene lost 1 base and the J gene lost 1 base, with 18 bases spanning the gap. Looked up from germline, CDR1 is SGHKS and CDR2 is YYEKEE (reference sequence). The CDR3 is 18 residues long. Free of recent acute infections or vaccinations, the donors were healthy HIV-negative adults. Findings and limits, study-wide: Sampling included only blood; tissue repertoires likely differ.

Sequencing was done on a sample of naive CD4+ T cells sorted from blood. Documented subset: CD45RA+ positively selected. The chain uses TRBV5-5 and TRBJ1-5, with D possibly being TRBD1 (5 bases). The source of this sequence is a woman aged 25-40 years in good health. In nucleotides, the CDR3 is TGTGCCAGCAGCTTGTCGGTTTCGGGGGGAGTGAGCAATCAGCCCCAGCATTTT. It specifies CASSLSVSGGVSNQPQHF.